This entry is about one T cell receptor beta chain. Its antigen remains unidentified. This sample is part of a study of T cell responses to AZD1222 COVID-19 vaccine. Study at large: Second-dose intervals near 4 or 12 weeks were combined.

Produced via immunoSEQ multiplex PCR; TCRdb's table is partial and in-frame only. Of 120,000 or so clones in the sample, 85% to 90% were seen once. Whole-study findings and limits: Baseline seropositives among AZD1222 recipients totaled only 5 to 7.

The sequence derives from an adult in good health. The source was peripheral blood, collected on day 0 of AZD1222 vaccination.

The CDR3 DNA is TGTGCCAGCAGTGCTTGGGGGCCTAACACCGGGGAGCTGTTTTTT. Its protein is CASSAWGPNTGELFF. This chain connects TRBV7-2 to TRBJ2-2; tentatively, D is TRBD1 (6 bases). V was pared by 6 bases and J by 2 bases, with 13 bases between. Germline values: CDR1 SGHTA, CDR2 FQGNSA. CDR3 size: 15 residues.